This TCR beta chain emerged from a study of OX40 agonist ivuxolimab in advanced cancers. Study overall: Administration of intravenous ivuxolimab to patients occurred every 2 weeks at 0.01 to 10 mg/kg. Of mixed ages from about 23 to 79 and averaging 60 years, the group was about 80% male. Study findings and constraints: By week 6 at 0.1 to 3.0 mg/kg, blood CD4+ and CD8+ T cells had expanded clonally. Also showing low normalized T-cell clonal expansion were some of the nonresponders.

The table came from immunoSEQ multiplex PCR; TCRdb's copy has only in-frame clones and leaves some out. The table includes fewer than 200,000 clones, roughly 94% detected once. On this clone: What it binds is not known.

The germline V gene encodes CDR1 SGHRS and CDR2 YFSETQ. Trimming cost V 4 bases and J 1 base, with 11 bases left between them. This CDR3 spans 14 amino acids. The sequence was collected from an adult with an advanced solid tumor such as melanoma, head and neck, liver or kidney cancer. The chain carries TRBV5-1 and TRBJ1-1; the D gene is possibly TRBD1 (5 bases). Here the sequenced sample was CD4+ or CD8+ T cells sorted from blood, taken in a trial of the OX40 agonist ivuxolimab. The CDR3 DNA reads as TGCGCCAGCAGCACTCAGACAGCGAACACTGAAGCTTTCTTT. This gives the protein CASSTQTANTEAFF.